The rows below give T cell receptor beta chains drawn from one sample of a study of CD8 T cells in cerebrospinal fluid in Alzheimer's disease. No DNA is given; TCRdb re-called the 10x single-cell sequencing reads and lists each CDR3 protein once. The sample's table shows some 1,400 distinct CDR3 sequences. The sample was cerebrospinal fluid. The receptors shown here come from a human donor with Alzheimer's disease. CDR3s include the opening cysteine and the closing phenylalanine or tryptophan. The listing skips clone size in some rows; elsewhere it reads once, few, many or a size class.

v_gene: TRBV6-1; abundance: -; j_gene: TRBJ1-2; CDR3aa: CASSAQMTGLYGYTF
v_gene: TRBV7-6; abundance: -; j_gene: TRBJ2-2; CDR3aa: CASSVRTANTGELFF
v_gene: TRBV12-3/TRBV12-4; abundance: medium-sized; j_gene: TRBJ1-2; CDR3aa: CASSLAGAGGRYGYTF
v_gene: TRBV15; abundance: medium-sized; j_gene: TRBJ1-3; CDR3aa: CATSMGSGNTIYF
v_gene: TRBV6-6; abundance: large; j_gene: TRBJ1-4; CDR3aa: CASSYSGQRLGEKLFF
v_gene: TRBV3-1; abundance: large; j_gene: TRBJ2-7; CDR3aa: CASSQEGYEQYF
v_gene: TRBV7-3; abundance: large; j_gene: TRBJ2-2; CDR3aa: CASSLLAGQDSYGELFF
v_gene: TRBV9; abundance: large; j_gene: TRBJ1-2; CDR3aa: CASSVDGGPQRGYTF
v_gene: TRBV6-5; abundance: -; j_gene: TRBJ2-5; CDR3aa: CASSYSRQGRETQYF
v_gene: TRBV29-1; abundance: medium-sized; j_gene: TRBJ2-1; CDR3aa: CSVERPPNEQFF
v_gene: TRBV11-2; abundance: large; j_gene: TRBJ2-1; CDR3aa: CASSKRLAREVNEQFF
v_gene: TRBV10-2; abundance: -; j_gene: TRBJ1-2; CDR3aa: CASSPGIYGYTF
v_gene: TRBV6-5; abundance: medium-sized; j_gene: TRBJ1-1; CDR3aa: CASRQDRGVTEAFF
v_gene: TRBV2; abundance: medium-sized; j_gene: TRBJ1-1; CDR3aa: CASSVNTGTEAFF
v_gene: TRBV7-2; abundance: medium-sized; j_gene: TRBJ2-1; CDR3aa: CASSLAKLGNNEQFF
v_gene: TRBV11-3; abundance: large; j_gene: TRBJ2-1; CDR3aa: CASSLRGSGVMNEQFF
v_gene: TRBV19; abundance: medium-sized; j_gene: TRBJ2-2; CDR3aa: CASSVVTGRGLTGELFF
v_gene: TRBV9; abundance: large; j_gene: TRBJ2-6; CDR3aa: CASSVGQGGSGANVLTF
v_gene: TRBV27; abundance: medium-sized; j_gene: TRBJ2-1; CDR3aa: CASSLSFGLARYNEQFF
v_gene: TRBV7-2; abundance: -; j_gene: TRBJ2-2; CDR3aa: CASSLTLNTGELFF
v_gene: TRBV27; abundance: medium-sized; j_gene: TRBJ2-5; CDR3aa: CASRRTGNQETQYF
v_gene: TRBV2; abundance: medium-sized; j_gene: TRBJ1-4; CDR3aa: CASRKGFPGLINEKLFF
v_gene: TRBV20-1; abundance: -; j_gene: TRBJ1-5; CDR3aa: CSASPGGRSNQPQHF
v_gene: TRBV5-6; abundance: -; j_gene: TRBJ1-2; CDR3aa: CASSPRPPRSINYGYTF
v_gene: TRBV9; abundance: medium-sized; j_gene: TRBJ2-3; CDR3aa: CASSVSSQGAGDTQYF
v_gene: TRBV11-2; abundance: medium-sized; j_gene: TRBJ2-1; CDR3aa: CASSLDLGSEQFF
v_gene: TRBV25-1; abundance: large; j_gene: TRBJ1-5; CDR3aa: CASSEGPDQPQHF
v_gene: TRBV7-2; abundance: -; j_gene: TRBJ2-3; CDR3aa: CASSLDRSTDTQYF
v_gene: TRBV7-6; abundance: large; j_gene: TRBJ2-1; CDR3aa: CASSPVRMGQFF
v_gene: TRBV10-3; abundance: large; j_gene: TRBJ2-1; CDR3aa: CAIGNSESYNEQFF
v_gene: TRBV20-1; abundance: medium-sized; j_gene: TRBJ2-5; CDR3aa: CSHLGGRGETQYF
v_gene: TRBV5-1; abundance: medium-sized; j_gene: TRBJ2-3; CDR3aa: CASSSPRTTDTQYF
v_gene: TRBV11-3; abundance: medium-sized; j_gene: TRBJ2-5; CDR3aa: CASSLDGLSSGVGTQYF
v_gene: TRBV10-3; abundance: large; j_gene: TRBJ2-7; CDR3aa: CAISLSGARYEQYF
v_gene: TRBV6-1; abundance: large; j_gene: TRBJ2-6; CDR3aa: CALTTGANSGANVLTF
v_gene: TRBV7-9; abundance: medium-sized; j_gene: TRBJ1-5; CDR3aa: CASSLVAGNQPQHF
v_gene: TRBV25-1; abundance: medium-sized; j_gene: TRBJ2-3; CDR3aa: CASSEYASRDTQYF